This T cell receptor (beta chain) was profiled in a study of CD8+CD57+ T cells in acquired aplastic anemia. About the research overall: When averaged, DNA from sorted CD4+ and CD8+ cells came to approximately 3.2 ug.

On this clonotype itself: Its antigen is still unknown.

Genomic DNA, the template, was used for profiling of the TCR beta VDJ and CDR3. In TCRdb, the reads were re-called with MiXCR into one record per CDR3 protein. The data contain under 200,000 distinct CDR3 sequences, approximately 48% of them singletons. Patients picked for sequencing had shown CD8+CD57+ cell expansion detected by flow cytometry. Every patient presented with severe acquired aplastic anemia. Prior therapy had not been administered to any patient at the time of blood sampling. The study's findings and limits: Common to patients and controls were twenty-nine CD8+ CDR3 sequences.

Between the trimmed V and J ends, which lost 8 bases and 16 bases, there was a span of 14 bases. The CDR3 is 10 residues long. Germline CDR1 LNHDA, CDR2 SQIVND (reference sequence). The sample was sorted CD4+, CD8+, or CD8+CD57+ T cells (not recorded which) from PBMCs. The V and J genes are TRBV19 and TRBJ1-4; D not certain. This TCR was recovered from a human donor with aplastic anemia. The DNA of the CDR3 is TGTGCCAGTCGAAAAACGGAGGGGTTTTTT. This translates into CASRKTEGFF.